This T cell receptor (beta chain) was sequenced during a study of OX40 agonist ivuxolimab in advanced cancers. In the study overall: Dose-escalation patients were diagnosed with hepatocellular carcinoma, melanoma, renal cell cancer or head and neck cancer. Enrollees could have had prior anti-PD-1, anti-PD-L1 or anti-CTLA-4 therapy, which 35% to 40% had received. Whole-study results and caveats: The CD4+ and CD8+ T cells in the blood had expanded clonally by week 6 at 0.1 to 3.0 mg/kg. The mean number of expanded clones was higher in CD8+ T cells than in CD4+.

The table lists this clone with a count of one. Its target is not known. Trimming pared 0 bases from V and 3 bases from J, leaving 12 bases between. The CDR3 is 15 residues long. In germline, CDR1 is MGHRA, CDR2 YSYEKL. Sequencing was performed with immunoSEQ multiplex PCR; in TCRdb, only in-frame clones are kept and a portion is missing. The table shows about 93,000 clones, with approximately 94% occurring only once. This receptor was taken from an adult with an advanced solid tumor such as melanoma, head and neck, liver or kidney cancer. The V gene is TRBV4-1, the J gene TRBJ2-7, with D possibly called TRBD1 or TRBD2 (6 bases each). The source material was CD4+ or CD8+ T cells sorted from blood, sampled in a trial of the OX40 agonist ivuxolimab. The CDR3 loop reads CASSQELGGFYEQYF. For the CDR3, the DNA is TGCGCCAGCAGCCAAGAGTTAGGGGGGTTCTACGAGCAGTACTTC.